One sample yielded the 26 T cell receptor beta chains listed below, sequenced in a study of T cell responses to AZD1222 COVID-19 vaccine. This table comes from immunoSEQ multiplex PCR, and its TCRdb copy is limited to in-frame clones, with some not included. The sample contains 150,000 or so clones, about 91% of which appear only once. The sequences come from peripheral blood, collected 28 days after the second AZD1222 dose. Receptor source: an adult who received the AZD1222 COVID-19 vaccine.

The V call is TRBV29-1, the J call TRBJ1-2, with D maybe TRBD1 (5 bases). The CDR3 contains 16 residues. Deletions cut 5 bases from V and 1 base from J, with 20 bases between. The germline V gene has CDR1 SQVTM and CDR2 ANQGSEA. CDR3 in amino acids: CSVLAPMGQGNYGYTF. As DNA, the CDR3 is TGCAGCGTTTTGGCGCCCATGGGGCAGGGTAACTATGGCTACACCTTC. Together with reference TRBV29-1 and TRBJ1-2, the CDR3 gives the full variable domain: SAVISQKPSRDICQRGTSLTIQCQVDSQVTMMFWYRQQPGQSLTLIATANQGSEATYESGFVIDKFPISRPNLTFSTLTVSNMSPEDSSIYLCSVLAPMGQGNYGYTFGSGTRLTVV.

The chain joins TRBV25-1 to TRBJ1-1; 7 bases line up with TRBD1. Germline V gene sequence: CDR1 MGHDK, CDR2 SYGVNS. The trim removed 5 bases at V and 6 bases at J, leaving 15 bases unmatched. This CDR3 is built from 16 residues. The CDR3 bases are TGTGCCAGCAGTCCGGGTCCGCCAGGGGGTCGGTCTGAAGCTTTCTTT. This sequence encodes CASSPGPPGGRSEAFF.

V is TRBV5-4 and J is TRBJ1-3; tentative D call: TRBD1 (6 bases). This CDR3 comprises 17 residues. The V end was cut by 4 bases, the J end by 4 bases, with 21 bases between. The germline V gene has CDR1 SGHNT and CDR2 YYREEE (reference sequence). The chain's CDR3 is CASSRGGTGNWGNTIYF. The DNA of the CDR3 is TGTGCCAGCAGCCGGGGGGGCACAGGGAATTGGGGAAACACCATATATTTT. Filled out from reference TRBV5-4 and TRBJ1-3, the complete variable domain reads ETGVTQSPTHLIKTRGQQVTLRCSSQSGHNTVSWYQQALGQGPQFIFQYYREEENGRGNFPPRFSGLQFPNYSSELNVNALELDDSALYLCASSRGGTGNWGNTIYFGEGSWLTVV.

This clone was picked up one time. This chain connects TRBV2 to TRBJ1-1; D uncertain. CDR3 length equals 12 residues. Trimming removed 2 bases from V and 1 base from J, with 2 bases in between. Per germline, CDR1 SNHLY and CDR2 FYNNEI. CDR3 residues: CASSESNTEAFF. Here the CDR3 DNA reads TGTGCCAGCAGTGAATCGAACACTGAAGCTTTCTTT. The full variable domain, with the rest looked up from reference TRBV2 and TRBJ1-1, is EPEVTQTPSHQVTQMGQEVILRCVPISNHLYFYWYRQILGQKVEFLVSFYNNEISEKSEIFDDQFSVERPDGSNFTLKIRSTKLEDSAMYFCASSESNTEAFFGQGTRLTVV.

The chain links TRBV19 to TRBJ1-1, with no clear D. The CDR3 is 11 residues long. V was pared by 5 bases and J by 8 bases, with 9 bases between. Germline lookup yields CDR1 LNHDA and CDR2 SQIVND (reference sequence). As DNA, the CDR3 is TGTGCCAGTAGTCGGAGGGCCGAAGCTTTCTTT. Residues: CASSRRAEAFF.

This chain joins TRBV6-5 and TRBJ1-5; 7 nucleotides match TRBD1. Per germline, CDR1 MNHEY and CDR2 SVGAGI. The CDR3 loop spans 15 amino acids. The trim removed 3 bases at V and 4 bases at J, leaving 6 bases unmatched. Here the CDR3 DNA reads TGTGCCAGCAGTTATTCCGGGACAGAAAATCAGCCCCAGCATTTT. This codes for CASSYSGTENQPQHF.

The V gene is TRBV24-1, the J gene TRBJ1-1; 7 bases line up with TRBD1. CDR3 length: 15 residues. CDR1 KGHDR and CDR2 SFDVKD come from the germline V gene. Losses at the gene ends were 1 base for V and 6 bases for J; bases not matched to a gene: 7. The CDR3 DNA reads TGTGCCACCAGTGATTTCGACAGGGCGGTGGCTGAAGCTTTCTTT. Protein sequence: CATSDFDRAVAEAFF.

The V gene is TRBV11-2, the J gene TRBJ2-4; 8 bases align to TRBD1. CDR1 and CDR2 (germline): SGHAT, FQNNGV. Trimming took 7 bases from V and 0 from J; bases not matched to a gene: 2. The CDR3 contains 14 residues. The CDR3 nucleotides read TGTGCCAGCAAGGACAGGGCAGCCAAAAACATTCAGTACTTC. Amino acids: CASKDRAAKNIQYF.

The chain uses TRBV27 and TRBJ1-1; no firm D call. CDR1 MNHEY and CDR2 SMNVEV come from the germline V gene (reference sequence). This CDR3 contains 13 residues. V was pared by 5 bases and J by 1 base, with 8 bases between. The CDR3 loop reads CASSPRWNTEAFF. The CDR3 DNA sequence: TGTGCCAGCAGTCCCCGTTGGAACACTGAAGCTTTCTTT.

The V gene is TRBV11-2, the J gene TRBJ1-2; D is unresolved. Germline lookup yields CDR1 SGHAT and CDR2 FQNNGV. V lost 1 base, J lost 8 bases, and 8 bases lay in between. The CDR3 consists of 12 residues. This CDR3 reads CASSLGARGYTF. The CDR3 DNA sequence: TGTGCCAGCAGCTTAGGCGCGAGAGGCTACACCTTC.

DNA for the CDR3: TGTGCCAGCAGTGAATTGGGTTACAGATACTATGGCTACACCTTC. It codes for CASSELGYRYYGYTF. The J gene is TRBJ1-2, the V gene TRBV2; D is undetermined. The CDR3 runs to 15 residues. From germline, CDR1 is SNHLY and CDR2 FYNNEI. Between the trimmed V and J ends, which lost 2 bases and 3 bases, there was a span of 13 bases.

CDR3 loop: CASSHVVSEAFF. Written as DNA, the CDR3 is TGTGCCAGCAGCCACGTAGTCTCTGAAGCTTTCTTT. The chain has TRBV3-1 (or the pseudogene TRBV3-2) and TRBJ1-1, with D unresolved. Trimming removed 3 bases from V and 6 bases from J, with 8 bases in between. The length of the CDR3 is 12 residues. Germline loops: CDR1 LGHDT, CDR2 YNNKEL (reference sequence).

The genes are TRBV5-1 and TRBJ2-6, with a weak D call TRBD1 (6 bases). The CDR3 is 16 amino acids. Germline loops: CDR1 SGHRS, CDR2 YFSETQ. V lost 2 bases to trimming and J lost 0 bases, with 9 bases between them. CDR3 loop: CASSFGQSSGANVLTF. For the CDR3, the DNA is TGCGCCAGCAGCTTCGGACAGAGCTCTGGGGCCAACGTCCTGACTTTC. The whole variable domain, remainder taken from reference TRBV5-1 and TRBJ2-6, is KAGVTQTPRYLIKTRGQQVTLSCSPISGHRSVSWYQQTPGQGLQFLFEYFSETQRNKGNFPGRFSGRQFSNSRSEMNVSTLELGDSALYLCASSFGQSSGANVLTFGAGSRLTVL.

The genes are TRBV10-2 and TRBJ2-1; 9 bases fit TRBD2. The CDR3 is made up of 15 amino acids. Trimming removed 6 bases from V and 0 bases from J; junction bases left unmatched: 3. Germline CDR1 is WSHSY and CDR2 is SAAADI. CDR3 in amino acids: CASSLAGLSYNEQFF. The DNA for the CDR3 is TGCGCCAGCAGCCTAGCGGGGCTCTCCTACAATGAGCAGTTCTTC.

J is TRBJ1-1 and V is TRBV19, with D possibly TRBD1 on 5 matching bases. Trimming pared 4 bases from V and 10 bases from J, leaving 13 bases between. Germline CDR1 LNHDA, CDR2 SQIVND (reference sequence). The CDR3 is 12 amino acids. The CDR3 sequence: CASSTDRGGAFF. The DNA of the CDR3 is TGTGCCAGTAGTACCGACCGGGGGGGAGCTTTCTTT.

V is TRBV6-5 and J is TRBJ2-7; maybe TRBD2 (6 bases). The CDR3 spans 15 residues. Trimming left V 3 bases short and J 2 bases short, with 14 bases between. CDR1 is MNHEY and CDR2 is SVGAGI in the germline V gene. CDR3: CASSYRGLEAYEQYF. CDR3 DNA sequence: TGTGCCAGCAGTTATAGGGGACTGGAAGCCTACGAGCAGTACTTC.

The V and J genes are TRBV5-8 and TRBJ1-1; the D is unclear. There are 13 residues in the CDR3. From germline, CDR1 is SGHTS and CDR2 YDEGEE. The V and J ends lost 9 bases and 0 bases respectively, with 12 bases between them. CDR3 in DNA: TGTGCCACCCACCCTCGGGTGAACACTGAAGCTTTCTTT. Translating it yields CATHPRVNTEAFF.

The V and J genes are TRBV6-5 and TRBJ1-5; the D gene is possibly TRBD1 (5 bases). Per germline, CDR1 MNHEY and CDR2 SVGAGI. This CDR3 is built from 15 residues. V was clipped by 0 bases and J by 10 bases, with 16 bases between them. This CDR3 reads CASSYSGGAGNPQHF. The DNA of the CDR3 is TGTGCCAGCAGTTACTCAGGAGGGGCCGGAAATCCCCAGCATTTT.

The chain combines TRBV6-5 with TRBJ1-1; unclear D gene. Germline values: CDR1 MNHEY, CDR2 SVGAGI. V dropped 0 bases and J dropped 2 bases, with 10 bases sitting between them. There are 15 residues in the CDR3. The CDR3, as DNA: TGTGCCAGCAGTTACTCTCGGTTACTAAACACTGAAGCTTTCTTT. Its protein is CASSYSRLLNTEAFF.

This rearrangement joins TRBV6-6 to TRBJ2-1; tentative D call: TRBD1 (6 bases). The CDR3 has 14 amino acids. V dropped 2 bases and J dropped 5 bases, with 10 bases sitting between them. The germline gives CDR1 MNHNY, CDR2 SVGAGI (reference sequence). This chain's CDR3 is CASSYPGQNNEQFF. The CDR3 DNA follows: TGTGCCAGCAGTTACCCTGGACAGAACAATGAGCAGTTCTTC.

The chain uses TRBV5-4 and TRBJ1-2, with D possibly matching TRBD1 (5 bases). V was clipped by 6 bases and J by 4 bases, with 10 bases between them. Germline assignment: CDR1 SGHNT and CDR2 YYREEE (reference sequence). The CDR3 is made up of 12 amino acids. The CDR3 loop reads CASKGNLYGYTF. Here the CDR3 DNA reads TGTGCCAGCAAGGGGAACCTCTATGGCTACACCTTC.

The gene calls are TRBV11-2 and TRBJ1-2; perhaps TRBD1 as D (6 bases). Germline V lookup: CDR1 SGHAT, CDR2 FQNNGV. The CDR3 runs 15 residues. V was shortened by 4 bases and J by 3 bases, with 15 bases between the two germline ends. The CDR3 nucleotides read TGTGCCAGCAGCTCCCTACAGGGACTAGACTATGGCTACACCTTC. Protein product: CASSSLQGLDYGYTF.

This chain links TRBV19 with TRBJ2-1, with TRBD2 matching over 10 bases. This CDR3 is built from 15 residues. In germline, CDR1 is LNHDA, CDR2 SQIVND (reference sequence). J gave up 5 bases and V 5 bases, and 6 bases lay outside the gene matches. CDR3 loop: CASSPQRGGHNEQFF. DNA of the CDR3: TGTGCCAGTAGTCCTCAGCGGGGGGGCCACAATGAGCAGTTCTTC. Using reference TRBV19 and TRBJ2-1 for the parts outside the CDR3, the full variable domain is DGGITQSPKYLFRKEGQNVTLSCEQNLNHDAMYWYRQDPGQGLRLIYYSQIVNDFQKGDIAEGYSVSREKKESFPLTVTSAQKNPTAFYLCASSPQRGGHNEQFFGPGTRLTVL.

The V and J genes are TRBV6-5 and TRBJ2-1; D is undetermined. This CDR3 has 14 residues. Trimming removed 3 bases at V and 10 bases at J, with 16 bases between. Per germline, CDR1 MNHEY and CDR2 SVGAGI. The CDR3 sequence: CASSYSLRANEQFF. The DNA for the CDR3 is TGTGCCAGCAGTTATTCCTTAAGGGCCAACGAGCAGTTCTTC.

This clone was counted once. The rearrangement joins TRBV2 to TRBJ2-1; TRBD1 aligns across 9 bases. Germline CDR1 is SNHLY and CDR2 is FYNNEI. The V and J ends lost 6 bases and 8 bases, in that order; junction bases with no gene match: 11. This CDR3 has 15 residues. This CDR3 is CASSPQGAIGDEQFF. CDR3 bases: TGTGCCAGCAGCCCACAGGGGGCGATTGGAGATGAGCAGTTCTTC.

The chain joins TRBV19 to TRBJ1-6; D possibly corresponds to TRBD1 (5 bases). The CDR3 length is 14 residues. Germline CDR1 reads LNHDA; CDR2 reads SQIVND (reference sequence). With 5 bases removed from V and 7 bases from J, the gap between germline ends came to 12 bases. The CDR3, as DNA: TGTGCCAGTAGTTTAGCAAGGGGAAATTCACCCCTCCACTTT. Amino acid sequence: CASSLARGNSPLHF.